This TCR beta chain is drawn from a study of T cell changes during pregnancy in multiple sclerosis (dated by TCRdb to about 2019). Turning to the overall study: The study examined how the T cell repertoire changed over the course of pregnancy in women with multiple sclerosis.

On this clone: The specificity of this receptor is unknown. Base-call qualities are not available, and no considerably larger clone is one nucleotide away.

The CDR3 covers 16 residues, taking in both the cysteine and the phenylalanine. Only the CDR3 DNA is retained, 48 bases long and in frame from the first base. Trimming takes 1 base from V and 0 bases from J, and the germline ends sit 11 bases apart. From a lookup of the germline V gene (reference sequence), CDR1 and CDR2 are SGHNT and YYREEE. The library was produced with the immunoSEQ multiplex PCR assay. Entries here come from immuneACCESS through TCRdb and include only in-frame sequences with V and J called. Some clones fail to appear in such tables; in the studies checked, an unresolved V gene covers under half of the shortfall, and the cause of the remainder is unknown. The table for this sample lists approximately 63,000 clones; approximately 93% of them were counted only once. Roughly 2.6% of the sample is taken by the ten largest.

This receptor was taken from a female donor with multiple sclerosis, enrolled in a pregnancy study. Rearrangement joined TRBV5-4 to TRBJ2-4, and perhaps TRBD1 as D gene, on 5 matching bases. The sample was CD8+ T cells from peripheral blood mononuclear cells, taken in the third trimester of pregnancy. The nucleotide sequence reads TGTGCCAGCAGCTTGAGGCCAGGGAAAGCCAAAAACATTCAGTACTTC. It is translated as CASSLRPGKAKNIQYF.